This note documents a single TCR beta chain sequence. The target antigen is unknown. The data originate from a study of vaccination effects on CD4 cells after COVID-19. For the study at large: Antigen-specific CD4+ T cell clonotypes were called by their expansion after viral peptide-pool culture in ViraFEST.

Study conclusions and caveats: Late after vaccination, infection- and vaccine-induced clones showed marked clonal contraction.

Assay used: immunoSEQ multiplex PCR; TCRdb lists only in-frame clones, some missing. The table shows about 70,000 clones, with 77% occurring only once. The V and J ends lost 2 bases and 8 bases, in that order; junction bases with no gene match: 4. The CDR3 extends over 13 amino acids. The V gene's germline CDR1 is KGHDR and CDR2 SFDVKD. Cultured cells yielded isolated CD4+ T cells after about ten days. Vaccine recipients lacked prior SARS-CoV-2 infection and had negative nucleocapsid antibodies. Replacing half the medium with IL-2 medium was done on days 3 and 7. The V gene is TRBV24-1, the J gene TRBJ1-2; TRBD1 matches 7 bases. The origin of this receptor is a human donor who received a COVID-19 vaccine. This specimen was CD4+ T cells from PBMCs cultured without peptide, taken before COVID-19 vaccination. CDR3 residues: CATSDYRGGGYTF. The CDR3 DNA follows: TGTGCCACCAGTGATTACAGGGGAGGCGGCTACACCTTC.